The 5 T cell receptor beta chains reported below all come from one sample, sequenced in a study of blood T cell repertoires in COVID-19. Data came from immunoSEQ multiplex PCR; TCRdb stores just in-frame clones and leaves some out. This table has approximately 320,000 clones, 75% to 85% appearing once. Specimen: peripheral blood. The receptors derive from a human donor in a cohort sampled during active COVID-19.

The chain combines TRBV6-4 with TRBJ1-1; the D is unclear. The CDR3 is made up of 13 amino acids. V shed 8 bases and J shed 0 bases, with 10 bases lying between them. Germline V gene lookup returns CDR1 MRHNA and CDR2 SNTAGT. The CDR3 DNA reads as TGTGCCAGCGCGCGCGAGGTGAACACTGAAGCTTTCTTT. This sequence encodes CASAREVNTEAFF.

V and J are TRBV12-5 and TRBJ2-7; 7 positions match TRBD1. Germline CDR1 reads LGHNT; CDR2 reads FRNRAP. V shed 5 bases and J 4 bases; nucleotides not matched to a gene: 2. The CDR3 length is 12 residues. Here the CDR3 DNA reads TGTGCTAGTGGTGGGGACAGTTACGAGCAGTACTTC. It yields the protein CASGGDSYEQYF.

The rearrangement uses TRBV29-1 and TRBJ2-7; possible D gene TRBD1, 6 bases. The CDR3 covers 11 residues. Germline CDR1 SQVTM, CDR2 ANQGSEA. Trimming left V 8 bases short and J 1 base short, with 9 bases between. DNA for the CDR3: TGCAGCTTTACAGGGTCCTACGAGCAGTACTTC. This codes for CSFTGSYEQYF.

This chain uses TRBV6-5 with TRBJ2-7; D may be TRBD2 (6 bases). V lost 6 bases to trimming and J lost 0 bases, with 12 bases between them. This CDR3 comprises 14 residues. Germline values: CDR1 MNHEY, CDR2 SVGAGI. For the CDR3, the DNA is TGTGCCAGCAGGGACTACCGGAGCTCCTACGAGCAGTACTTC. This gives the protein CASRDYRSSYEQYF.

This clone was counted once. This chain uses TRBV5-4 with TRBJ1-6, with 7 bases identical to TRBD1. The CDR3 is 15 amino acids. V lost 4 bases to trimming and J lost 7 bases; unmatched junction nucleotides: 8. Germline V lookup: CDR1 SGHNT, CDR2 YYREEE (reference sequence). CDR3 nucleotides: TGTGCCAGCAGCATAAACAGGGGTTCGAATTCACCCCTCCACTTT. As protein: CASSINRGSNSPLHF.